The subject of this entry is one T cell receptor (beta chain). This entry belongs to a study of blood T cell repertoires in COVID-19. Study-level information: The study drew acute and convalescent COVID-19 samples from the United States, Italy and Spain.

The method was immunoSEQ multiplex PCR; TCRdb's version includes in-frame clones alone and lacks a portion of them. The data show 120,000 to 150,000 clones, with more than 70% seen just once and about 10% held by the top ten. Sequenced: peripheral blood. The sequence was obtained from a man aged 45-65 years with active or convalescent COVID-19.

The CDR3 bases are TGTGCCTGGAGAAAAGCGATTTGGAGCTCCTACAATGAGCAGTTCTTC. This gives the protein CAWRKAIWSSYNEQFF. The rearrangement links TRBV30 to TRBJ2-1; D gene unclear. The CDR3 consists of 16 residues. Trimming removed 3 bases from V and 0 bases from J, with 15 bases in between. Germline assignment: CDR1 GTSNPN and CDR2 SVGIG (reference sequence).